This note documents a single TCR beta chain sequence. The trim removed 2 bases at V and 0 bases at J, leaving 2 bases unmatched. Germline assignment: CDR1 SGHVS and CDR2 FNYEAQ. This CDR3 comprises 16 residues. This sample was taken from a study of OX40 agonist ivuxolimab in advanced cancers. Study background: An agonistic human IgG2 monoclonal antibody against OX40 (CD134) was given. Previous treatment with anti-PD-1, anti-PD-L1 or anti-CTLA-4 therapy was allowed; 35% to 50% had received some.

Generated by immunoSEQ multiplex PCR, the TCRdb table keeps only in-frame clones and is missing some. The sample lists about 110,000 clones, around 93% seen once, with about 1.2% in the top ten. Autoimmune disease history or systemic immunosuppression led to patients being barred. Blood sampling took place at baseline, cycle 4 day 1, and cycle 7 day 1. The source was CD4+ or CD8+ T cells sorted from blood, collected in a trial of the OX40 agonist ivuxolimab. V gene TRBV7-6 combines with J gene TRBJ2-1, with TRBD2 identical over 9 bases. This TCR was recovered from an adult with an advanced solid tumor such as melanoma, head and neck, liver or kidney cancer. DNA of the CDR3: TGTGCCAGCAGCTTAAGCGGGGGGAGCTCCTACAATGAGCAGTTCTTC. Amino acids: CASSLSGGSSYNEQFF.